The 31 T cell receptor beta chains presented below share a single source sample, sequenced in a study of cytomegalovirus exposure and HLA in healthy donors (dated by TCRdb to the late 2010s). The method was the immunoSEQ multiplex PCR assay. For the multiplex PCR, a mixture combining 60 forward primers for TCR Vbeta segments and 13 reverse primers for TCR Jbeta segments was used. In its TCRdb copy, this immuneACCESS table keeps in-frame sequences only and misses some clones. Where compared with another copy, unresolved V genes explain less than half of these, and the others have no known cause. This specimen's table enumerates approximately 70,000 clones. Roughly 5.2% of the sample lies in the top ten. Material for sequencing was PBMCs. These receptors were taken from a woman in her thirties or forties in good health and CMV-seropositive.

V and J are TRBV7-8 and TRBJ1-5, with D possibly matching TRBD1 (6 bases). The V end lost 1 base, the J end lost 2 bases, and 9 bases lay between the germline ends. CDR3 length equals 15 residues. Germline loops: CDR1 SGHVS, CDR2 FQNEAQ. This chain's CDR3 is CASSLVGGRNQPQHF. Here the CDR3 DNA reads TGTGCCAGCAGCTTAGTAGGGGGACGCAATCAGCCCCAGCATTTT.

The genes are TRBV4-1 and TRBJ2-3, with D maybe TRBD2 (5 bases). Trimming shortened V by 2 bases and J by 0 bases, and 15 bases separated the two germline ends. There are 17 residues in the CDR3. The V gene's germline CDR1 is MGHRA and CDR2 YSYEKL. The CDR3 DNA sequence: TGCGCCAGCAGCCAATCTCGAGGGTCCTCTAGCACAGATACGCAGTATTTT. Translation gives CASSQSRGSSSTDTQYF.

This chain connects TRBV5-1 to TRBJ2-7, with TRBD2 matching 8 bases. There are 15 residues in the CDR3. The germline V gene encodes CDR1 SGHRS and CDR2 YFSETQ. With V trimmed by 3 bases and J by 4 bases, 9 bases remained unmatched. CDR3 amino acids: CASSSLAGKSYEQYF. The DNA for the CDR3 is TGCGCCAGCAGCTCTCTAGCGGGTAAATCGTACGAGCAGTACTTC.

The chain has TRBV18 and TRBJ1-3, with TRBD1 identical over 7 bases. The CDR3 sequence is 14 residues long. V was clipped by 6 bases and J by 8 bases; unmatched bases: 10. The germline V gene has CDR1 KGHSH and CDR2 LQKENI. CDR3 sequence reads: CASSPGTDLHTIYF. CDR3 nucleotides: TGTGCCAGCTCCCCCGGGACAGATCTCCACACCATATATTTT. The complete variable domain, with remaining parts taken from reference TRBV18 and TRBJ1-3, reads NAGVMQNPRHLVRRRGQEARLRCSPMKGHSHVYWYRQLPEEGLKFMVYLQKENIIDESGMPKERFSAEFPKEGPSILRIQQVVRGDSAAYFCASSPGTDLHTIYFGEGSWLTVV.

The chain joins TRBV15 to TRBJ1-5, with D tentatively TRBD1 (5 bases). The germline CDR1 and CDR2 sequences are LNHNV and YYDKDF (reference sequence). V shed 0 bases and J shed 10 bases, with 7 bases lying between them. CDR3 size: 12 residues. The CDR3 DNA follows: TGTGCCACCAGCAGAGATAGGGGTCCCCAGCATTTT. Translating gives CATSRDRGPQHF.

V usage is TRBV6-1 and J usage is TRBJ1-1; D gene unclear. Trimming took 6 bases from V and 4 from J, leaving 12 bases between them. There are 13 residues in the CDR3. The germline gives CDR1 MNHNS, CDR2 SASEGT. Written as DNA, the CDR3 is TGTGCCAGCAGCTTCAGGATATCCACTGAAGCTTTCTTT. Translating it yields CASSFRISTEAFF.

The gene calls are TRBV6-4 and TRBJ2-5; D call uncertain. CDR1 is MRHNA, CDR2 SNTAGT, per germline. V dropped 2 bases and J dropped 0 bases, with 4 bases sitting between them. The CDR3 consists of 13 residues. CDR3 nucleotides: TGTGCCAGCAGTGACGACTACCAAGAGACCCAGTACTTC. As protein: CASSDDYQETQYF.

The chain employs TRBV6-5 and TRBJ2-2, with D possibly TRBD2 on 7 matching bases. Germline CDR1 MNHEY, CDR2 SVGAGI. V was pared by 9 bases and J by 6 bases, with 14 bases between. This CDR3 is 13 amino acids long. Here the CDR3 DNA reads TGTGCCAGTGAAGGGGGGGCCGCCGGGGAGCTGTTTTTT. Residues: CASEGGAAGELFF.

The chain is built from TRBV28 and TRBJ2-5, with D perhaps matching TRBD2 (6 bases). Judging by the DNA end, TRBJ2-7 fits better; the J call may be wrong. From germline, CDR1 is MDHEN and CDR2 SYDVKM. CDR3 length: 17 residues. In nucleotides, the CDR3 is TGTGCCAGTCTGCGGGGAGTGACACGACTAGGAAGATACGAGCAGTACTTC. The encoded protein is CASLRGVTRLGRYEQYF.

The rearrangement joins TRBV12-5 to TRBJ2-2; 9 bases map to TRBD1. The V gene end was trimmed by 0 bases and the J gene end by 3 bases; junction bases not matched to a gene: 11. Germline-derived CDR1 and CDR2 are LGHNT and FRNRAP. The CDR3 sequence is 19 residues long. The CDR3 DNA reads TGTGCTAGTGGTTTGGTACGTTTAGGGACAGGGTACGACACCGGGGAGCTGTTTTTT. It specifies CASGLVRLGTGYDTGELFF. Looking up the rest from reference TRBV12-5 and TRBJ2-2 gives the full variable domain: DARVTQTPRHKVTEMGQEVTMRCQPILGHNTVFWYRQTMMQGLELLAYFRNRAPLDDSGMPKDRFSAEMPDATLATLKIQPSEPRDSAVYFCASGLVRLGTGYDTGELFFGEGSRLTVL.

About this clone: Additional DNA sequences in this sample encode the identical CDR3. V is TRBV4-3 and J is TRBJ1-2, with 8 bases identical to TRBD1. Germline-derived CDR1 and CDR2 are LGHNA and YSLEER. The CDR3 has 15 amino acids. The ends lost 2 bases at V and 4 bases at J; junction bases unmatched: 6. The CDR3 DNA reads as TGCGCCAGCAGCCAACACGGACAGGGAGGCTATGGCTACACCTTC. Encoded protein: CASSQHGQGGYGYTF.

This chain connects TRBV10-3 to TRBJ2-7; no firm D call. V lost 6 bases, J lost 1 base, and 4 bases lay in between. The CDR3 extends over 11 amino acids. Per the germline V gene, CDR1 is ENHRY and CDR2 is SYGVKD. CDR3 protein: CAIRRSYEQYF. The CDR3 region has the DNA TGTGCCATCAGGCGGTCCTACGAGCAGTACTTC.

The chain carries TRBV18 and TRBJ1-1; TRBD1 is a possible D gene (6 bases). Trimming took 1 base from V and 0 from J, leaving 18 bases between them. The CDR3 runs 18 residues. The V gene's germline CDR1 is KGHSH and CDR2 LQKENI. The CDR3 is CASSPRQGPPPLNTEAFF. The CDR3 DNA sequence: TGTGCCAGCTCACCACGTCAGGGGCCGCCGCCTTTGAACACTGAAGCTTTCTTT.

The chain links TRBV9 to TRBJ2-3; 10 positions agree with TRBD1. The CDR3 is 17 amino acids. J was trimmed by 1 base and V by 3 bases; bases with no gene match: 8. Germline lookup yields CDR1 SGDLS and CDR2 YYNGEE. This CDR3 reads CASSDTDRGQGTDTQYF. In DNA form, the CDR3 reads TGTGCCAGCAGCGATACCGACAGGGGGCAGGGCACAGATACGCAGTATTTT.

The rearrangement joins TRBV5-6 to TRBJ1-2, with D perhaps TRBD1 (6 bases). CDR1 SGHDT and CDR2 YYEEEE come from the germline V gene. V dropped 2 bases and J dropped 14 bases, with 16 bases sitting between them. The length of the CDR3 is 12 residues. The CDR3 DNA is TGTGCCAGCAGCTTAAGGACAGAAGCTAGTACCTTC. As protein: CASSLRTEASTF. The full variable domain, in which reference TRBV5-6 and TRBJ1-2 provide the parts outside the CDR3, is DAGVTQSPTHLIKTRGQQVTLRCSPKSGHDTVSWYQQALGQGPQFIFQYYEEEERQRGNFPDRFSGHQFPNYSSELNVNALLLGDSALYLCASSLRTEASTFGSGTRLTVV.

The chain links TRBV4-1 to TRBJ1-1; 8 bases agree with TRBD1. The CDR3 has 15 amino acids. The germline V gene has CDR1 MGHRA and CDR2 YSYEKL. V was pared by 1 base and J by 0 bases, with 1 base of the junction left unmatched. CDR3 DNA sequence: TGCGCCAGCAGCCAAGGACAGGGGATGAACACTGAAGCTTTCTTT. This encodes CASSQGQGMNTEAFF.

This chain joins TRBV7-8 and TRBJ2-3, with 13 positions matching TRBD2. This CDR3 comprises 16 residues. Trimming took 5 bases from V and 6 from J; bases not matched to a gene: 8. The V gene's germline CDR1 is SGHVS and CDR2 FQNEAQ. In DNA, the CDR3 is TGTGCCAGCAGCAGCCGGACTAGCGGGGGCAAGGATACGCAGTATTTT. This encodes CASSSRTSGGKDTQYF. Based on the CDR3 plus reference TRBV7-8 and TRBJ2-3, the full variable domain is GAGVSQSPRYKVAKRGQDVALRCDPISGHVSLFWYQQALGQGPEFLTYFQNEAQLDKSGLPSDRFFAERPEGSVSTLKIQRTQQEDSAVYLCASSSRTSGGKDTQYFGPGTRLTVL.

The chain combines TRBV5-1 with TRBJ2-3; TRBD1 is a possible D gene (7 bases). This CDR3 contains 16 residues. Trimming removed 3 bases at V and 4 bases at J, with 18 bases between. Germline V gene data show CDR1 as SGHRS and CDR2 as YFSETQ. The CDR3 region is CASSWRDSGISDTQYF. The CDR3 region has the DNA TGCGCCAGCAGCTGGAGGGACAGTGGGATCTCAGATACGCAGTATTTT.

DNA of the CDR3: TGTGCCAGCGGGGTGGGCGGGCAAGAGACCCAGTACTTC. Translated, it gives CASGVGGQETQYF. V and J are TRBV7-2 and TRBJ2-5; D perhaps matches TRBD2 (5 bases). CDR3 length: 13 amino acids. Germline V gene data show CDR1 as SGHTA and CDR2 as FQGNSA. V was shortened by 8 bases and J by 2 bases, with 12 bases between the two germline ends. The complete variable domain, with remaining parts taken from reference TRBV7-2 and TRBJ2-5, reads GAGVSQSPSNKVTEKGKDVELRCDPISGHTALYWYRQSLGQGLEFLIYFQGNSAPDKSGLPSDRFSAERTGGSVSTLTIQRTQQEDSAVYLCASGVGGQETQYFGPGTRLLVL.

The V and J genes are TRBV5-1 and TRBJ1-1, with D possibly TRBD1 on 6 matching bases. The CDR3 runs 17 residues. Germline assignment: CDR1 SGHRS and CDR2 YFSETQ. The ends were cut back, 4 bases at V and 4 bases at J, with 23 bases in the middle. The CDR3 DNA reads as TGCGCCAGCAGCCCCCGGGGGGCGGGAACCGTGGCCACTGAAGCTTTCTTT. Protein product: CASSPRGAGTVATEAFF.

For the CDR3, the DNA is TGTGCCAGCAGCACCGGGACAGGGGCCTACAATGAGCAGTTCTTC. Translating gives CASSTGTGAYNEQFF. The chain combines TRBV7-9 with TRBJ2-1; TRBD1 aligns across 10 bases. This CDR3 is built from 15 residues. Germline lookup yields CDR1 SEHNR and CDR2 FQNEAQ (reference sequence). V lost 5 bases and J lost 2; bases outside the gene matches: 3.

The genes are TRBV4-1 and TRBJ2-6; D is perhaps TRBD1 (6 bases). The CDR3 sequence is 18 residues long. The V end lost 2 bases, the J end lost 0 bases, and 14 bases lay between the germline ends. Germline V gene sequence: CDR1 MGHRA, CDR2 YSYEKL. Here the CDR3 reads CASSQTQGRVSGANVLTF. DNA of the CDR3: TGCGCCAGCAGCCAAACCCAGGGGAGAGTCTCTGGGGCCAACGTCCTGACTTTC.

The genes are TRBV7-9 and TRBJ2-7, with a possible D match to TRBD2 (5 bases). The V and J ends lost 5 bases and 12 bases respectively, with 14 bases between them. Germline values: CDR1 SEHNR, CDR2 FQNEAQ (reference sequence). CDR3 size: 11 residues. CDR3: CASSNGLGVYF. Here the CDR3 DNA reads TGTGCCAGCAGCAACGGACTGGGAGTGTACTTC.

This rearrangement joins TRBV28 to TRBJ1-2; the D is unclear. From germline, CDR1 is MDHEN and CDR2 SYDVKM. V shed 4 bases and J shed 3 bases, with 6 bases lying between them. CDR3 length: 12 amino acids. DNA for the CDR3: TGTGCCAGCAGTTCCTTCGACTATGGCTACACCTTC. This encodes CASSSFDYGYTF.

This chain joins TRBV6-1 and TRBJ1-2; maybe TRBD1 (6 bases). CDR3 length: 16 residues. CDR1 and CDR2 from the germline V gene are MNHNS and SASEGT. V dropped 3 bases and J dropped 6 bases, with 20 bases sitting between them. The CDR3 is CASSDRADSESNGYTF. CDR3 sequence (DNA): TGTGCCAGCAGTGATAGGGCGGACAGCGAGAGTAATGGCTACACCTTC.

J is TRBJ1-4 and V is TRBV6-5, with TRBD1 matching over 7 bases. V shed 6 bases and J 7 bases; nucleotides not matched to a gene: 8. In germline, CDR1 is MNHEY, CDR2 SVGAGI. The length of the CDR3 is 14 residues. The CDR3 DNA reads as TGTGCCAGCAGCCGTGACAGGGAGGTTGAAAAACTGTTTTTT. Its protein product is CASSRDREVEKLFF.

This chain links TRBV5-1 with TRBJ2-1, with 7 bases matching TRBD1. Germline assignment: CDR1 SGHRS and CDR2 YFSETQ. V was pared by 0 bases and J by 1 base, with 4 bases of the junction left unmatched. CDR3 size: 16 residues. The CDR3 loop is CASSLEGQFSYNEQFF. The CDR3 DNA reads TGCGCCAGCAGCTTGGAGGGACAGTTTTCCTACAATGAGCAGTTCTTC. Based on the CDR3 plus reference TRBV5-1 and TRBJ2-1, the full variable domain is KAGVTQTPRYLIKTRGQQVTLSCSPISGHRSVSWYQQTPGQGLQFLFEYFSETQRNKGNFPGRFSGRQFSNSRSEMNVSTLELGDSALYLCASSLEGQFSYNEQFFGPGTRLTVL.

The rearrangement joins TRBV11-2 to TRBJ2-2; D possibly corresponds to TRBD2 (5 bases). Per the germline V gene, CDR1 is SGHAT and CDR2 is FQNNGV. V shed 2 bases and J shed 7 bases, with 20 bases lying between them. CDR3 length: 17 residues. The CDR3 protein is CASSLTPQLEGYGELFF. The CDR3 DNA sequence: TGTGCCAGCAGCTTAACCCCCCAACTAGAAGGGTACGGGGAGCTGTTTTTT.

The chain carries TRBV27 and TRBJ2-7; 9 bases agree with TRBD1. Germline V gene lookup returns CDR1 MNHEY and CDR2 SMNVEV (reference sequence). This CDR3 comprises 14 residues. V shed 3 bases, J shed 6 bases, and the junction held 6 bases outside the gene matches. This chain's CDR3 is CASSFRDRVGEQYF. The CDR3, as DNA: TGTGCCAGCAGTTTCCGGGACAGGGTAGGCGAGCAGTACTTC.

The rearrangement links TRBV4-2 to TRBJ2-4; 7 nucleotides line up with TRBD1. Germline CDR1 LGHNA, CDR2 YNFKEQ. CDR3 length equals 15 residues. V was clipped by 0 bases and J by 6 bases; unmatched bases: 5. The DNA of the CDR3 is TGTGCCAGCAGCCAAGATGGGACAGAAGTAAACATTCAGTACTTC. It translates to CASSQDGTEVNIQYF.

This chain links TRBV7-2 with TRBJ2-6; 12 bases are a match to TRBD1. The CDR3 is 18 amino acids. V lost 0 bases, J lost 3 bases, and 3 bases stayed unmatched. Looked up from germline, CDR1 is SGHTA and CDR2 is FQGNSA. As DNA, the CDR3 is TGTGCCAGCAGCTTAGCTGGGACAGGGGGCTTTGGGGCCAACGTCCTGACTTTC. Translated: CASSLAGTGGFGANVLTF.